These 10 T cell receptor beta chains originate from one sample sequenced in a study of molecular identifiers for immune sequencing clone quantification. TCRdb fed the PCR reads into MiXCR, producing one record per CDR3 protein. Of 50,000 to 65,000 distinct CDR3 sequences listed, under 30% were seen once; the top ten hold approximately 1.9%. Sequencing was done on a sample of naive CD8+ T cells from blood, with Jurkat cell RNA spiked in. Subset reported: FACS-sorted CD8+CD4-CCR7+CD45RA+ naive T cells. The receptors were sampled from a human donor in good health. Some libraries in this study had Jurkat cell RNA spiked in.

In regard to this clonotype: A much larger clone differs by one base, so this may be a read error. The CDR3 region is CASKEGGREKPFF. Here the CDR3 DNA reads TGTGCCAGCAAGGAGGGAGGGCGGGAAAAACCGTTTTTT. The chain employs TRBV25-1 and TRBJ1-4; no reliable D call. Germline CDR1 and CDR2: MGHDK and SYGVNS. This CDR3 has 13 amino acids.

As to this clonotype: Possible read error: a much larger clone is one base away. The chain uses TRBV10-3 and TRBJ2-7, with D possibly matching TRBD2 (6 bases). The CDR3 has 13 residues. Germline V CDR1 and CDR2: ENHRY, SYGVKD. The CDR3 loop is CAISMDYTYEQCF. CDR3 nucleotide sequence: TGTGCCATCAGTATGGACTACACCTACGAGCAGTGCTTC.

This clonotype occurred many times. The chain recombines TRBV29-1 with TRBJ1-2; D uncertain. The germline V gene has CDR1 SQVTM and CDR2 ANQGSEA. The CDR3 covers 15 residues. The germline V and J ends were trimmed by 3 bases and 5 bases, with 19 bases remaining between them. CDR3 protein: CSVDEGSIGEYGYTF. Written as DNA, the CDR3 is TGCAGCGTTGATGAGGGTTCTATTGGAGAATATGGCTACACCTTC.

This clonotype showed up many times. This chain connects TRBV28 to TRBJ2-3; 8 positions agree with TRBD2. Germline V gene data show CDR1 as MDHEN and CDR2 as SYDVKM. The trim removed 3 bases at V and 0 bases at J, leaving 2 bases unmatched. This CDR3 spans 15 amino acids. In nucleotides, the CDR3 is TGTGCCAGCAGTTTGAGCGGGAGTAGCACAGATACGCAGTATTTT. Translated, it gives CASSLSGSSTDTQYF.

This clonotype was observed once. Possible read error: a much larger clone is one base away. As the CDR3 is not closed by the conserved phenylalanine or tryptophan, this likely results from a read error. The CDR3 reads CAWGDRSHEQFL. In DNA, the CDR3 is TGTGCCTGGGGAGACAGGTCTCATGAGCAGTTCCTC. The rearrangement joins TRBV30 to TRBJ2-1, with a weak D call TRBD1 (6 bases). Trimming left V 5 bases short and J 8 bases short, with 13 bases between. Germline values: CDR1 GTSNPN, CDR2 SVGIG (reference sequence). This CDR3 comprises 12 residues.

About this clonotype itself: Given a much more abundant clone one base away, this may be a read error. The chain combines TRBV6-5 with TRBJ2-3; TRBD1 or TRBD2 may be the D gene (5 bases each). Germline V gives CDR1 MNHEY, CDR2 SVGAGI. The CDR3 is 14 residues long. V shed 4 bases and J shed 5 bases, with 13 bases lying between them. The CDR3 DNA sequence: TGTGCCAGCAGTTTCGAGGGGTCCGGAGATACGCAGTATTTT. Encoded protein: CASSFEGSGDTQYF.

The sample holds many counts of this clonotype. V gene TRBV2 combines with J gene TRBJ1-4, with unresolved D. The CDR3 loop spans 14 amino acids. Trimming removed 4 bases at V and 8 bases at J, with 14 bases between. Germline values: CDR1 SNHLY, CDR2 FYNNEI. CDR3 region: CASSGTAAVEKLFF. The CDR3 coding sequence is TGTGCCAGCAGTGGCACAGCAGCGGTAGAAAAACTGTTTTTT.

Ten or more counts support this clonotype. The CDR3 reads CASSLAYEQYF. The CDR3 DNA reads as TGTGCCAGCAGCCTAGCCTACGAGCAGTACTTC. The chain uses TRBV11-2 and TRBJ2-7; D is unclear. V shed 5 bases and J shed 2 bases, with 4 bases lying between them. The length of the CDR3 is 11 residues. The V gene's germline CDR1 is SGHAT and CDR2 FQNNGV.

In regard to this clonotype: This may be a read error: a much more frequent sequence differs by one nucleotide. The chain has TRBV30 and TRBJ2-1; D remains unclear. The CDR3 sequence is 11 residues long. Trimming took 6 bases from V and 9 from J, leaving 12 bases between them. Germline V CDR1 and CDR2: GTSNPN, SVGIG (reference sequence). The CDR3 nucleotides are TGTGCCTGTTCGCCTGTGGCTGAGCAGTTCTTC. Translation gives CACSPVAEQFF.

This clonotype was seen at least ten times. J is TRBJ2-7 and V is TRBV6-2 or TRBV6-3, with D unresolved. Looked up from germline, CDR1 is MNHEY and CDR2 is SVGEGT. The CDR3 covers 12 residues. The V end lost 8 bases, the J end lost 3 bases, and 11 bases lay between the germline ends. CDR3 amino acids: CASLGKVYEQYF. The CDR3, as DNA: TGTGCCAGCCTGGGAAAAGTCTACGAGCAGTACTTC.